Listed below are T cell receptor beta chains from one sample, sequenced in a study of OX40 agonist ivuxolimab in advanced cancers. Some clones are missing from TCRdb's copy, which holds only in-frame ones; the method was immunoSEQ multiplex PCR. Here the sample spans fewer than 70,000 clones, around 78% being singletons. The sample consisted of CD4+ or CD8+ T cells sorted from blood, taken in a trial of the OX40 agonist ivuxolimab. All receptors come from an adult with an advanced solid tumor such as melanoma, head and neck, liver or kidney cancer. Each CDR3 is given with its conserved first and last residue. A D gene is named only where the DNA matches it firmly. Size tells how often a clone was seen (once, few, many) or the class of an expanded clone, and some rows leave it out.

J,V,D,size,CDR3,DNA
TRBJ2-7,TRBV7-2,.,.,CASSLALDQGYEQYF,TGTGCCAGCAGCTTAGCGCTGGACCAAGGATACGAGCAGTACTTC
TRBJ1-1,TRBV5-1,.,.,CASSFGTEAFF,TGCGCCAGCAGTTTTGGGACAGAAGCTTTCTTT
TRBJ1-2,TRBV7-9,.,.,CASSLAGVNYGYTF,TGTGCCAGCAGCTTAGCGGGGGTGAACTATGGCTACACCTTC
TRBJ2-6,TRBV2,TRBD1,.,CASRKGGGGAGANVLTF,TGTGCCAGCAGGAAAGGGGGCGGAGGCGCTGGGGCCAACGTCCTGACTTTC
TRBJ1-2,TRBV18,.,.,CASSPGQKQGYTF,TGTGCCAGCTCACCAGGACAGAAGCAGGGCTACACCTTC
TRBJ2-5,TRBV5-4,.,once,CASSLRGEETQYF,TGTGCCAGCAGCCTCAGGGGTGAGGAGACCCAGTACTTC
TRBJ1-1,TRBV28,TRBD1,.,CASRRQGGVLNTEAFF,TGTGCCAGCAGGCGACAGGGAGGGGTCCTGAACACTGAAGCTTTCTTT
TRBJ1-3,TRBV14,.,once,CASSQDRHGNTIYF,TGTGCCAGCAGTCAAGACAGGCATGGAAACACCATATATTTT
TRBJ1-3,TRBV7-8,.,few,CASSSTELGLGNTIYF,TGTGCCAGCAGCTCTACTGAGTTGGGATTGGGAAACACCATATATTTT
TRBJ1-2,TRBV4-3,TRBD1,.,CASSQVARTGRNGYTF,TGCGCCAGCAGCCAAGTGGCCCGGACAGGGAGGAATGGCTACACCTTC
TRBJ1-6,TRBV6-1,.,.,CASSEARGSNSPLHF,TGTGCCAGCAGTGAGGCTCGGGGGAGCAATTCACCCCTCCACTTT
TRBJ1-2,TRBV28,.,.,CASSLGGTRNYGYTF,TGTGCCAGCAGTTTGGGAGGCACCCGTAACTATGGCTACACCTTC
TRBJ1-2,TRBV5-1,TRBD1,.,CASSETGTNYGYTF,TGCGCCAGCAGCGAGACAGGGACTAACTATGGCTACACCTTC
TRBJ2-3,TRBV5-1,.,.,CASSLVISPGTDTQYF,TGCGCCAGCAGCTTGGTCATAAGTCCGGGCACAGATACGCAGTATTTT
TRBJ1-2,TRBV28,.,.,CASSLTAGRHGYTF,TGTGCCAGCAGTTTAACCGCGGGGAGGCATGGCTACACCTTC
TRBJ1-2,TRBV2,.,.,CASRYPGPYGYTF,TGTGCCAGCAGATATCCGGGACCATATGGATACACCTTC
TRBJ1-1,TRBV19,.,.,CASSIQTGYGTEAFF,TGTGCCAGTAGTATCCAAACAGGGTACGGCACTGAAGCTTTCTTT
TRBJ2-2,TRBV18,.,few,CASSKGGTNTGELFF,TGTGCCAGCTCAAAGGGGGGAACGAACACCGGGGAGCTGTTTTTT
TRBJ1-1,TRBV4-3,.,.,CASSQDLAGIWTEAFF,TGCGCCAGCAGCCAAGATCTGGCCGGGATTTGGACTGAAGCTTTCTTT
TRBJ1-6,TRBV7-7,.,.,CASSLRTGHSLSSYNSPLHF,TGTGCTAGCAGCTTACGAACAGGCCATTCCCTGAGCTCCTATAATTCACCCCTCCACTTT
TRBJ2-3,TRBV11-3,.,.,CASSFDLGTDTQYF,TGTGCCAGCAGCTTCGACCTGGGCACAGATACGCAGTATTTT
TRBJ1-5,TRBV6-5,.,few,CASSSQIDQPQHF,TGTGCCAGCAGTTCACAGATCGACCAGCCCCAGCATTTT
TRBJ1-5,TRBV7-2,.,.,CASSLAGLINQPQHF,TGTGCCAGCAGCTTAGCGGGACTGATCAATCAGCCCCAGCATTTT
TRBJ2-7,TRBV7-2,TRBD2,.,CASQRGVHEQYF,TGTGCCAGCCAGCGGGGGGTCCACGAGCAGTACTTC
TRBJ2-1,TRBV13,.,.,CASSPRGGQNEQFF,TGTGCCAGCAGCCCGCGTGGCGGACAAAATGAGCAGTTCTTC
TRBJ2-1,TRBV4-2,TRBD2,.,CATSGSGAGNEQFF,TGTGCCACCTCGGGTAGCGGGGCTGGCAATGAGCAGTTCTTC
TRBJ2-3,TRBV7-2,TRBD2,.,CASSFAGDTDTQYF,TGTGCCAGCAGCTTCGCGGGGGACACAGATACGCAGTATTTT
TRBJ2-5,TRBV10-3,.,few,CAISENLETQYF,TGTGCCATCAGTGAAAACTTAGAGACCCAGTACTTC
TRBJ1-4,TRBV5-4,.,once,CASSLGGNSEKLFF,TGTGCCAGCAGCTTGGGGGGGAACTCGGAAAAACTGTTTTTT
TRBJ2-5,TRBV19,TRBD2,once,CASSGTSGGLETQYF,TGTGCCAGTAGTGGGACTAGCGGGGGCTTAGAGACCCAGTACTTC
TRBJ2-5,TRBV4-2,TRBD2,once,CASSPGGQRGEGETQYF,TGTGCCAGCAGCCCCGGAGGCCAGCGGGGGGAGGGAGAGACCCAGTACTTC
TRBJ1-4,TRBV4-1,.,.,CASSPPSGAGNEKLFF,TGCGCCAGCAGCCCGCCCTCGGGGGCAGGGAATGAAAAACTGTTTTTT
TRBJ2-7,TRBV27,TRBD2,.,CASSWGGAGTPYF,TGTGCCAGCAGTTGGGGAGGGGCAGGGACCCCGTACTTC
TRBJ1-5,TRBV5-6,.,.,CASNKGGNQPQHF,TGTGCCAGCAATAAAGGGGGCAATCAGCCCCAGCATTTT
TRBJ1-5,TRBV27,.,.,CASSLGAGQQPQHF,TGTGCCAGCAGTTTAGGGGCAGGACAGCAGCCCCAGCATTTT
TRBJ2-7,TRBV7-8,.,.,CASSLGRLRIEQYF,TGTGCCAGCAGCTTAGGTAGGCTACGTATCGAGCAGTACTTC
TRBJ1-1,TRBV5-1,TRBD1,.,CASSAGTGANTEAFF,TGCGCCAGCAGCGCCGGGACAGGGGCGAACACTGAAGCTTTCTTT
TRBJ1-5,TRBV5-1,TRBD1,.,CASSLFTGDNQPQHF,TGCGCCAGCAGCTTGTTCACAGGGGACAATCAGCCCCAGCATTTT
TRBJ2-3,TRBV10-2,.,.,CASSELLGGQYF,TGCGCCAGCAGTGAGTTACTAGGGGGGCAGTATTTT
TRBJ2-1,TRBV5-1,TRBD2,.,CASSLGTSGVPEQFF,TGCGCCAGCAGCTTGGGGACTAGCGGGGTCCCTGAGCAGTTCTTC
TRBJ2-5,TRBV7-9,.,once,CASSDPRETQYF,TGTGCCAGCAGCGACCCCAGGGAGACCCAGTACTTC
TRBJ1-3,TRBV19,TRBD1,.,CASSPDRAGNTIYF,TGTGCCAGTAGTCCGGACAGGGCTGGAAACACCATATATTTT
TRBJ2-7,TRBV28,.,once,CASSSSGAGTNYEQYF,TGTGCCAGCAGTTCCTCGGGGGCAGGAACTAACTACGAGCAGTACTTC
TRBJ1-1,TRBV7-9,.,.,CASSSQGGTEAFF,TGTGCCAGCAGCTCACAGGGTGGCACTGAAGCTTTCTTT